Presented here are 27 T cell receptor beta chains from one specimen sequenced in a study of blood T cells in healthy people across ages (dated by TCRdb to the mid-2010s). Library generation was performed with 5' RACE. Sequencer: Illumina HiSeq 2500. A second PCR of about 7 to 12 cycles was performed with a sample-barcoded 5' primer and a J-beta primer mix. TCRdb reprocessing: public reads trimmed at Q25 with fastp, clones called with MiXCR, in-frame beta chains kept. Duplicate CDR3 protein sequences are folded into a single record with the most common DNA and genes. Counted in this sample were 1.2 million to 1.5 million distinct CDR3 sequences; roughly 60% of them appeared once. The ten largest make up over 5% of the sample. Sample: blood. The receptors were gathered from a man aged 18-30 years in good health.

The gene calls are TRBV25-1 and TRBJ1-1; 11 positions match TRBD1. CDR3 size: 16 residues. CDR1 is MGHDK, CDR2 SYGVNS, per germline. V shed 4 bases, J shed 7 bases, and the junction held 11 bases outside the gene matches. The CDR3 DNA reads TGTGCCAGCAGTGGGGAGGACAGGGGGCTGTTTAGTGAAGCTTTCTTT. This encodes CASSGEDRGLFSEAFF.

This clonotype was seen more than once but under ten times. Here the CDR3 DNA reads TGTGCCACCAGTGGTATAACAGGGGGCGAAGAGACCCAGTACTTC. It is translated as CATSGITGGEETQYF. This rearrangement joins TRBV24-1 to TRBJ2-5; 9 bases agree with TRBD1. The CDR3 runs 15 residues. Germline CDR1 is KGHDR and CDR2 is SFDVKD. V gave up 5 bases and J gave up 3 bases; unmatched junction bases: 6.

This clonotype has a handful of counts. The chain links TRBV27 to TRBJ2-5, with TRBD2 matching 7 bases. The J call may not be correct, given that the DNA end is closer to TRBJ2-7. The CDR3 runs 16 residues. Germline V lookup: CDR1 MNHEY, CDR2 SMNVEV (reference sequence). CDR3 nucleotide sequence: TGTGCCAGCAGTTTATATATGTTCGGGGGGTTCGACGAGCAGTACTTC. Amino acids: CASSLYMFGGFDEQYF.

The chain uses TRBV7-2 and TRBJ2-1, with D perhaps TRBD2 (6 bases). Germline-derived CDR1 and CDR2 are SGHTA and FQGNSA. There are 15 residues in the CDR3. V lost 2 bases and J lost 7, with 15 bases in between. CDR3 loop: CASSLQRVLVNEQFF. The CDR3 nucleotides are TGTGCCAGCAGCTTACAGCGGGTCCTAGTAAATGAGCAGTTCTTC.

This chain links TRBV20-1 with TRBJ1-2, with TRBD1 matching 8 bases. The germline V gene has CDR1 DFQATT and CDR2 SNEGSKA (reference sequence). J was trimmed by 0 bases and V by 6 bases; bases with no gene match: 9. The CDR3 sequence is 15 residues long. DNA for the CDR3: TGCAGTGCGCGGAACCAGGGGGCCGCTAACTATGGCTACACCTTC. Translated: CSARNQGAANYGYTF.

This clonotype appeared a few times. The rearrangement uses TRBV20-1 and TRBJ2-5, with TRBD1 as a possible D gene (5 bases). Germline values: CDR1 DFQATT, CDR2 SNEGSKA (reference sequence). CDR3 size: 11 residues. V was clipped by 4 bases and J by 4 bases, with 7 bases between them. In DNA form, the CDR3 reads TGCAGTGCTACTAGGGGAGAGACCCAGTACTTC. Translated: CSATRGETQYF.

This clonotype was recorded at least ten times. V is TRBV7-9 and J is TRBJ2-7, with 12 bases aligning to TRBD1. Trimming at V came to 5 bases and at J to 3 bases, leaving 5 bases not matched to a gene. The CDR3 contains 15 residues. Germline CDR1 is SEHNR and CDR2 is FQNEAQ (reference sequence). The CDR3 loop reads CASSKGQGANYEQYF. CDR3 bases: TGTGCCAGCAGCAAGGGACAGGGGGCGAACTACGAGCAGTACTTC.

This sequence joins TRBV12-3 or TRBV12-4 and TRBJ2-4, with TRBD1 as a possible D gene (5 bases). The CDR3 has 15 amino acids. Trimming shortened V by 4 bases and J by 0 bases, and 10 bases separated the two germline ends. Here the CDR3 reads CASSWQGEAKNIQYF. CDR3 DNA: TGTGCCAGCAGTTGGCAGGGCGAAGCCAAAAACATTCAGTACTTC.

The table lists this clonotype with a count of one. The junction does not match germline at one end; this may be a read error. The chain employs TRBV4-2 and TRBJ2-4; 8 bases align to TRBD2. The V gene's germline CDR1 is LGHNA and CDR2 YNFKEQ. The CDR3 consists of 15 residues. Here the CDR3 reads CASRQGTSGGDIQYF. The CDR3 region has the DNA TGTGCCAGCAGACAAGGCACTAGCGGAGGGGACATTCAGTACTTC.

The chain links TRBV10-3 to TRBJ1-6; D not certain. The V gene lost 2 bases and the J gene lost 9 bases, with 8 bases spanning the gap. Germline values: CDR1 ENHRY, CDR2 SYGVKD. The CDR3 is 13 residues long. CDR3 nucleotide sequence: TGTGCCATCAGTGAGGACGCGGTTTCACCCCTCCACTTT. As protein: CAISEDAVSPLHF.

The genes are TRBV27 and TRBJ2-1; perhaps TRBD1 as D (6 bases). The closer fit of TRBJ2-7 to the DNA end suggests the J call may be wrong. The CDR3 runs to 14 residues. Per germline, CDR1 MNHEY and CDR2 SMNVEV (reference sequence). For the CDR3, the DNA is TGTGCCAGCAGTCCGACAGGTTTAGACAATGAGCAGTACTTC. Its protein product is CASSPTGLDNEQYF.

This rearrangement joins TRBV6-6 to TRBJ1-5, with D unclear. The CDR3 is 13 residues long. V shed 7 bases and J shed 4 bases, with 11 bases lying between them. The germline V gene encodes CDR1 MNHNY and CDR2 SVGAGI (reference sequence). The chain's CDR3 is CASTTGGNQPQHF. The CDR3 coding sequence is TGTGCCAGCACAACTGGAGGGAATCAGCCCCAGCATTTT.

This chain joins TRBV6-1 and TRBJ1-1, with D uncertain. The ends were cut back, 6 bases at V and 2 bases at J, with 10 bases in the middle. The CDR3 covers 13 residues. CDR1 MNHNS and CDR2 SASEGT come from the germline V gene. As DNA, the CDR3 is TGTGCCAGCAGCGGACTGCCCAACACTGAAGCTTTCTTT. It is translated as CASSGLPNTEAFF.

V usage is TRBV7-6 and J usage is TRBJ2-5; D is perhaps TRBD1 (5 bases). The CDR3 is 14 residues long. CDR1 is SGHVS and CDR2 is FNYEAQ in the germline V gene. V gave up 3 bases and J gave up 5 bases, with 13 bases separating them. CDR3 DNA sequence: TGTGCCAGCAGCTTCACACTGGGGCCCGAGACCCAGTACTTC. Residues: CASSFTLGPETQYF.

This clonotype was found a few times. The rearrangement joins TRBV6-5 to TRBJ1-2; perhaps TRBD1 as D (6 bases). Germline assignment: CDR1 MNHEY and CDR2 SVGAGI. V was clipped by 8 bases and J by 5 bases, with 18 bases between them. The CDR3 sequence is 14 residues long. This chain's CDR3 is CASGPRGTDYGYTF. CDR3 sequence (DNA): TGTGCCAGCGGCCCCAGGGGTACAGATTATGGCTACACCTTC.

This sequence joins TRBV20-1 and TRBJ2-3; 7 nucleotides align to TRBD1. This CDR3 region has 15 residues. Germline CDR1 reads DFQATT; CDR2 reads SNEGSKA (reference sequence). V trimming: 3 bases; J trimming: 0 bases; junction bases outside the gene matches: 6. CDR3 DNA sequence: TGCAGTGCTAGGGACCGGGACAGAAGCACAGATACGCAGTATTTT. It is translated as CSARDRDRSTDTQYF.

This clonotype has just a few counts. The chain combines TRBV12-3 or TRBV12-4 with TRBJ2-4; tentatively, D is TRBD1 (5 bases). The DNA end lines up better with TRBJ2-7; the J call may be wrong. The CDR3 runs to 13 residues. The CDR3 is CASSSPTDLEQYF. DNA of the CDR3: TGTGCCAGCAGTTCACCGACAGATCTCGAGCAGTACTTC.

This chain joins TRBV11-2 and TRBJ2-5; maybe TRBD1 (5 bases). Trimming stripped 6 bases from V and 2 bases from J, with 10 bases between. The germline V gene has CDR1 SGHAT and CDR2 FQNNGV. The CDR3 runs to 13 residues. CDR3: CASSGQAQETQYF. The CDR3 nucleotides read TGTGCCAGCAGTGGACAAGCACAAGAGACCCAGTACTTC.

The chain combines TRBV6-2 or TRBV6-3 with TRBJ1-5; D is uncertain. The CDR3 consists of 13 residues. The germline V gene encodes CDR1 MNHEY and CDR2 SVGEGT. Trimming took off 0 bases at V and 7 bases at J, with 7 bases between the two ends. DNA of the CDR3: TGTGCCAGCAGTTACTCCCAGGCCCAGCCCCAGCATTTT. The encoded protein is CASSYSQAQPQHF.

As to this clonotype: One junction end disagrees with the germline gene, perhaps due to a read error. The J gene is TRBJ1-2, the V gene TRBV4-2; D perhaps matches TRBD1 (5 bases). CDR1 is LGHNA, CDR2 YNFKEQ, per germline. CDR3 size: 16 residues. Here the CDR3 reads CARSQGDRTLIYGYTF. CDR3 in DNA: TGTGCCCGCAGCCAAGGGGACCGTACATTGATCTATGGCTACACCTTC.

This chain links TRBV6-5 with TRBJ2-3, with 7 bases lining up with TRBD1. Germline V gives CDR1 MNHEY, CDR2 SVGAGI. J lost 2 bases, V lost 4 bases, and 6 bases had no gene match. The CDR3 has 15 residues. DNA of the CDR3: TGTGCCAGCAGTTTACCGGGACAGCCCACAGATACGCAGTATTTT. Translating it yields CASSLPGQPTDTQYF.

This clonotype was recorded only once. This rearrangement joins TRBV27 to TRBJ2-2, with D perhaps TRBD1 (6 bases). Trimming took off 7 bases at V and 0 bases at J, with 15 bases between the two ends. Germline loops: CDR1 MNHEY, CDR2 SMNVEV (reference sequence). This CDR3 has 16 residues. CDR3 coding DNA: TGTGCCAGCATAGCCGCCGGGACAACGAACACCGGGGAGCTGTTTTTT. Translating it yields CASIAAGTTNTGELFF.

The chain combines TRBV6-2 or TRBV6-3 with TRBJ2-5; 10 bases map to TRBD2. The DNA matches TRBJ2-7 better at its end, which makes the J call doubtful. The CDR3 sequence is 15 residues long. Germline V lookup: CDR1 MNHEY, CDR2 SVGEGT. As DNA, the CDR3 is TGTGCCAGCAGTTACCGCCTAGCGGGAGTAGCCGAGCAGTACTTC. This codes for CASSYRLAGVAEQYF.

The chain joins TRBV21-1 to TRBJ1-1. TRBV21-1 is recorded as a pseudogene. CDR3 size: 12 residues. CDR3 sequence (DNA): TGTGCCAGCAGGAGTAAGAACACTGAAGCTTTCTTT. This sequence encodes CASRSKNTEAFF.

The V call is TRBV29-1, the J call TRBJ2-1; the D call may be TRBD1 or TRBD2 (7 bases each). CDR1 and CDR2 (germline): SQVTM, ANQGSEA. Trimming left V 4 bases short and J 4 bases short, with 35 bases between. The CDR3 spans 21 residues. The CDR3 loop reads CSVGDILTSAARGRGYNEQFF. The CDR3 region has the DNA TGCAGCGTTGGAGATATCCTAACCTCAGCGGCCAGGGGGAGGGGGTACAATGAGCAGTTCTTC.

This clonotype has just one count. The chain is built from TRBV2 and TRBJ1-4; TRBD1 agrees at 12 bases. J was trimmed by 8 bases and V by 5 bases; bases with no gene match: 3. The CDR3 has 14 residues. The germline CDR1 and CDR2 sequences are SNHLY and FYNNEI. In DNA form, the CDR3 reads TGTGCCAGCAGTCGGGACAGGGGGCGGGAAAAACTGTTTTTT. It is translated as CASSRDRGREKLFF.

This clonotype has just one count. The chain links TRBV6-1 to TRBJ2-3; no definite D call. V lost 7 bases and J 6 bases, leaving 17 bases between the germline ends. Germline loops: CDR1 MNHNS, CDR2 SASEGT. The CDR3 is 14 amino acids. The CDR3 DNA is TGTGCCAGCACCCCCCGGACGGGCATGGATACGCAGTATTTT. Amino acids: CASTPRTGMDTQYF.